This entry lists 10 T cell receptor beta chains sequenced from one sample in a study of T cells in Graves' hyperthyroidism and ophthalmopathy. Researchers amplified the TCR beta CDR3 regions from RNA transcripts. The HTBI primer set drove a first-round RT-PCR of the TCR CDR3. Each CDR3 protein gets one entry after TCRdb re-called the multiplex PCR reads with MiXCR. The sample has hundreds of thousands of distinct CDR3 sequences, about 14% seen once; the top ten hold about an eighth. Sequencing was done on a sample of blood. The receptors were gathered from a woman aged 45-65 years with Graves' ophthalmopathy.

Concerning this clonotype: Since the CDR3 does not end with the conserved phenylalanine or tryptophan, this likely comes from a read error. The rearrangement joins TRBV18 to TRBJ2-6, with no clear D. Germline CDR1 is KGHSH and CDR2 is LQKENI. The V end was cut by 5 bases, the J end by 0 bases, with 8 bases between. The length of the CDR3 is 15 residues. The DNA of the CDR3 is TGTGCCAGCTCATCTTTGTTCTCTGGGGCCAACGTCCTGACTTCC. It translates to CASSSLFSGANVLTS.

The rearrangement joins TRBV18 to TRBJ2-3, with 7 bases lining up with TRBD2. CDR1 is KGHSH, CDR2 LQKENI, per germline. V was clipped by 2 bases and J by 2 bases; unmatched bases: 7. The CDR3 is 16 residues long. CDR3 in DNA: TGTGCCAGCTCACCAACGACTAGCCAACACACAGATACGCAGTATTTT. It is translated as CASSPTTSQHTDTQYF.

This clonotype was counted between two and nine times. This chain links TRBV7-3 with TRBJ2-2; TRBD2 agrees at 15 bases. The germline CDR1 and CDR2 sequences are SGHTA and FQGTGA. The CDR3 length is 18 residues. The V and J ends lost 6 bases and 2 bases, in that order; junction bases with no gene match: 7. In DNA form, the CDR3 reads TGTGCCAGCAGAAACGGACTAGCGGGAGGGCCTAACACCGGGGAGCTGTTTTTT. Translation gives CASRNGLAGGPNTGELFF.

This clonotype was seen repeatedly, ten times or more. The chain has TRBV20-1 and TRBJ2-7; D is uncertain. Germline V gene data show CDR1 as DFQATT and CDR2 as SNEGSKA (reference sequence). The V gene lost 6 bases and the J gene lost 0 bases, with 15 bases spanning the gap. CDR3 size: 14 residues. The CDR3 region is CSAVKPPSSYEQYF. In DNA form, the CDR3 reads TGCAGTGCAGTGAAGCCTCCGAGCTCCTACGAGCAGTACTTC.

This clonotype was found many times. V and J are TRBV5-8 and TRBJ1-1; 10 bases align to TRBD1. V lost 0 bases and J lost 6; bases outside the gene matches: 5. Germline V gene data show CDR1 as SGHTS and CDR2 as YDEGEE. The CDR3 is 15 residues long. The CDR3 here is CASSLVTGGFPEAFF. The CDR3 nucleotides are TGTGCCAGCAGCTTGGTGACAGGGGGCTTCCCTGAAGCTTTCTTT.

This chain links TRBV28 with TRBJ1-3; no clear D gene. Germline values: CDR1 MDHEN, CDR2 SYDVKM. The CDR3 has 13 amino acids. V was pared by 3 bases and J by 4 bases, with 7 bases between. CDR3 nucleotide sequence: TGTGCCAGCAGTTTCGGAGTAGGAAACACCATATATTTT. The encoded protein is CASSFGVGNTIYF.

This clonotype has ten or more counts. The J gene is TRBJ2-3, the V gene TRBV2, with D perhaps given as TRBD1 or TRBD2 (6 bases each). Germline V gene sequence: CDR1 SNHLY, CDR2 FYNNEI. Trimming stripped 4 bases from V and 1 base from J, with 15 bases between. The CDR3 totals 16 residues. The CDR3 DNA sequence: TGTGCCAGCAGTGGAGGAGGGGGTAGGGGCACAGATACGCAGTATTTT. Translated: CASSGGGGRGTDTQYF.

This clonotype showed up many times. The CDR3 reads CASSPLFYGARGLEEKLFF. In DNA form, the CDR3 reads TGTGCCAGCAGTCCCTTATTTTATGGTGCTCGGGGGCTCGAGGAAAAACTGTTTTTT. The chain combines TRBV12-3 or TRBV12-4 with TRBJ1-4; a possible D gene is TRBD1 (6 bases). The V gene lost 5 bases and the J gene lost 8 bases, with 30 bases spanning the gap. The CDR3 is 19 residues long.

The sample holds a few counts of this clonotype. The V and J genes are TRBV25-1 and TRBJ1-2, with D maybe TRBD1 (6 bases). The CDR3 consists of 14 residues. Germline CDR1 MGHDK, CDR2 SYGVNS. V lost 2 bases, J lost 4 bases, and 11 bases lay in between. CDR3 nucleotides: TGTGCCAGCAGTGAACCCACGGACAGCTATGGCTACACCTTC. Translation: CASSEPTDSYGYTF.

Ten or more counts support this clonotype. The chain employs TRBV11-3 and TRBJ2-2; 7 positions match TRBD1. The CDR3 spans 16 residues. Germline values: CDR1 SGHNT, CDR2 YENEEA. V gave up 5 bases and J gave up 5 bases; unmatched junction bases: 11. Here the CDR3 reads CASSPSHRGRTGELFF. The CDR3 DNA follows: TGTGCCAGCAGCCCATCTCACAGGGGAAGGACCGGGGAGCTGTTTTTT.